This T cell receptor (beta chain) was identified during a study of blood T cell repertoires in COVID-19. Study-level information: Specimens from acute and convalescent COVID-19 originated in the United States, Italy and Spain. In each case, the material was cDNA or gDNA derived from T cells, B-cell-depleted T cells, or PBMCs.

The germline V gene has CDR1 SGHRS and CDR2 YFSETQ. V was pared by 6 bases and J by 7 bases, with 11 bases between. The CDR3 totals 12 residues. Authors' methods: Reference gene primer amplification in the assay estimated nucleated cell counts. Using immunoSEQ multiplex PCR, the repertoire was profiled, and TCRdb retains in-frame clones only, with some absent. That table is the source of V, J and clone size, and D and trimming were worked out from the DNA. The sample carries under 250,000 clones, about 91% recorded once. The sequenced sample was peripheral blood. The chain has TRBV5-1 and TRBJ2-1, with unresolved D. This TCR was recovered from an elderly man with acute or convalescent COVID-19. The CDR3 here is CASTTTVNEQFF. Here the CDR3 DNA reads TGCGCCAGCACCACGACTGTAAATGAGCAGTTCTTC.